These T cell receptor beta chains were read from a single sample in a study of cytomegalovirus exposure and HLA in healthy donors. Profiling relied on immunoSEQ multiplex PCR, and the TCRdb table lists in-frame clones only, not all of them. The sample yields about 300,000 clones, approximately 90% seen once. Sequencing was performed on PBMCs. Receptors originate from a woman under 30 in good health and CMV-seronegative. CDR3s include the opening cysteine and the closing phenylalanine or tryptophan. Each record gives: J gene, V gene, D gene, clone size, CDR3 length, CDR3 DNA, CDR3 protein. A D gene is named only where the DNA matches it firmly. Not every row has a clone size; where given, it reads once, few, many or a size class.

>TRBJ1-5|TRBV6-1|.|few|12
TGTGCCAGCAGTGAAGTGGCTCAGCCCCAGCATTTT
CASSEVAQPQHF
>TRBJ1-1|TRBV7-7|.|.|11
TGTGCTAGCAGCCGAGTCACGGAAGCTTTCTTT
CASSRVTEAFF
>TRBJ2-7|TRBV7-6|.|.|15
TGTGCCAGCAGCCCGGCGGGGCGGGCCTCCTACGAGCAGTACTTC
CASSPAGRASYEQYF
>TRBJ2-7|TRBV27|TRBD2|.|16
TGTGCCAGCAGTCCCCGGGGGGAAAGAAACTCCTACGAGCAGTACTTC
CASSPRGERNSYEQYF
>TRBJ2-7|TRBV6-4|TRBD2|.|18
TGTGCCAGCAGTGAAAAAAGTATTTGGCTAGCGGGCTCCTACGAGCAGTACTTC
CASSEKSIWLAGSYEQYF
>TRBJ2-6|TRBV19|.|.|16
TGTGCCAGTAGTTACATACAGGTCCCCGGGGCCAACGTCCTGACTTTC
CASSYIQVPGANVLTF
>TRBJ1-3|TRBV23-1|.|.|17
TGCGCCAGCAGTCGAGGGGCAGACAGGAACTCTGGAAACACCATATATTTT
CASSRGADRNSGNTIYF
>TRBJ2-1|TRBV6-6|TRBD2|.|14
TGTGCCAGCAGTTACCGGACTAGCGCGGCTGAGCAGTTCTTC
CASSYRTSAAEQFF
>TRBJ2-2|TRBV6-1|TRBD2|.|15
TGTGCCAGCAGTGAACCTAGCGGGAGATCCGGGGAGCTGTTTTTT
CASSEPSGRSGELFF
>TRBJ2-7|TRBV5-6|TRBD2|.|14
TGTGCCAGCAGACGACTAGCGGGGGCCTTGGGGCAGTACTTC
CASRRLAGALGQYF
>TRBJ2-1|TRBV6-4|TRBD2|.|15
TGTGCCAGCAGTTCCGGGACTAGCGGGTACAATGAGCAGTTCTTC
CASSSGTSGYNEQFF
>TRBJ1-4|TRBV4-3|TRBD1|.|16
TGCGCCAGCAGCCAAGGACCGGGACAGGGATCTGAAAAACTGTTTTTT
CASSQGPGQGSEKLFF
>TRBJ2-7|TRBV6-4|TRBD2|.|16
TGTGCCAGCAAAAACGGGGTGGGACTAGGAGCCTACGAGCAGTACTTC
CASKNGVGLGAYEQYF
>TRBJ1-2|TRBV11-1|TRBD1|.|13
TGTGCCAGCCGGGGCAGGGGGCCCTATGGCTACACCTTC
CASRGRGPYGYTF
>TRBJ1-1|TRBV2|.|few|11
TGTGCCAGCAGAGGGGGAACTGAAGCTTTCTTT
CASRGGTEAFF
>TRBJ2-1|TRBV19|TRBD2|.|15
TGTGCCAGTAGCCCCGGGACTAGCGGGATTAATGAGCAGTTCTTC
CASSPGTSGINEQFF
>TRBJ2-7|TRBV29-1|TRBD1|.|16
TGCAGCGTTGAAGTGGTGTCAGGACAGGGCCCCTACGAGCAGTACTTC
CSVEVVSGQGPYEQYF
>TRBJ2-7|TRBV5-5|.|.|16
TGTGCCAGCAGCTCCTTCCGACAGGAAGGTCGCTACGAGCAGTACTTC
CASSSFRQEGRYEQYF
>TRBJ2-3|TRBV7-2|TRBD2|.|15
TGTGCCAGCAGCCAAGTAACTAGCGGGCGGAATACGCAGTATTTT
CASSQVTSGRNTQYF
>TRBJ2-7|TRBV25-1|TRBD1|few|11
TGTGCCAGCAGTTCTAGGGACAGACAGTACTTC
CASSSRDRQYF
>TRBJ2-3|TRBV2|TRBD2|.|16
TGTGCCAGCACTAAGACTAGCGGGGGCTTCACAGATACGCAGTATTTT
CASTKTSGGFTDTQYF
>TRBJ2-3|TRBV7-2|TRBD2|.|18
TGTGCCAGCAGCCCCTTATCCGCCCCTCTAGCGGGGTCTGATACGCAGTATTTT
CASSPLSAPLAGSDTQYF
>TRBJ2-7|TRBV30|TRBD2|.|14
TGTGCCTGGACTTACAGGGTAGGCGGGAGGGGGTTACGCTTC
CAWTYRVGGRGLRF
>TRBJ1-1|TRBV19|.|.|14
TGTGCCAGTAGTATAGGGGGGGGCTTGCCTGAAGCTTTCTTT
CASSIGGGLPEAFF
>TRBJ2-3|TRBV19|TRBD1|.|11
TGTGCCAGTAGTTTAGGGACAGGCTGGTATTTT
CASSLGTGWYF
>TRBJ1-2|TRBV4-3|TRBD1|.|17
TGCGCCAGCAGCCAAGAGGTAAAGGGGGCAATGTCAGATGGCTACACCTTC
CASSQEVKGAMSDGYTF
>TRBJ2-1|TRBV27|TRBD2|.|18
TGTGCCAGCAGTTCACTCCGACTAGCGGGAGATAAGCCCAATGAGCAGTTCTTC
CASSSLRLAGDKPNEQFF
>TRBJ2-7|TRBV19|.|.|14
TGTGCCAGTAGCAGGGGTATCACTTCCTACGAGCAGTACTTC
CASSRGITSYEQYF
>TRBJ2-5|TRBV7-9|TRBD2|.|15
TGTGCCAGCAGCCCTCCAGGGGAGCGGGAGATGACCCAGTACTTC
CASSPPGEREMTQYF
>TRBJ1-2|TRBV5-1|TRBD1|once|16
TGCGCCAGCAGCTCTCTCGCAGGGGGGACTAACTATGGCTACACCTTC
CASSSLAGGTNYGYTF
>TRBJ2-7|TRBV14|.|.|14
TGTGCCAGCAGGAAGACATCAGATATCTACGAGCAGTACTTC
CASRKTSDIYEQYF
>TRBJ1-1|TRBV28|TRBD1|.|14
TGTGCCAGCAGCTTGGGACAGGGGAACACTGAAGCTTTCTTT
CASSLGQGNTEAFF
>TRBJ2-4|TRBV9|.|.|13
TGTGCCAGCAGCGTAGGAGGAGGGAACATTCAGTACTTC
CASSVGGGNIQYF
>TRBJ2-7|TRBV25-1|.|.|11
TGTGCCAGCAGTTCCAGGGCCGAGCAGTACTTC
CASSSRAEQYF
>TRBJ2-7|TRBV15|TRBD1|.|16
TGTGCCACCAGCAGGGGACCCGGACAGGGGGCCGCCGAGCAGTACTTC
CATSRGPGQGAAEQYF
>TRBJ1-2|TRBV6-6|.|.|12
TGTGCCAGCAGGCCCGGGGACTATGGCTACACCTTC
CASRPGDYGYTF
>TRBJ2-7|TRBV2|.|.|14
TGTGCCAGCAGTGAAATGGGCTCCCGGGGCGAGCAGTACTTC
CASSEMGSRGEQYF
>TRBJ2-7|TRBV5-6|.|.|11
TGTGCCAGCAGCTTTGCAGGCGAGCAGTACTTC
CASSFAGEQYF
>TRBJ2-7|TRBV29-1|TRBD1|.|14
TGCAGCGTCTCAAGGGGGACAGGGTCCTACGAGCAGTACTTC
CSVSRGTGSYEQYF
>TRBJ2-7|TRBV28|TRBD2|.|16
TGTGCCAGCAGTTCACCGGGACTAGCGGAGACCTACGAGCAGTACTTC
CASSSPGLAETYEQYF
>TRBJ2-3|TRBV9|TRBD2|.|14
TGTGCCAGCAGCGTAGGGCGGGAGCCAGATACGCAGTATTTT
CASSVGREPDTQYF
>TRBJ2-2|TRBV25-1|TRBD2|.|17
TGTGCCAGCACCCAGACGACTAGCGGGAGGAGATTTGGGGAGCTGTTTTTT
CASTQTTSGRRFGELFF
>TRBJ1-2|TRBV4-2|.|.|14
TGTGCCAGCAGCCAAGAAACAGGGATTCGTGGCTACACCTTC
CASSQETGIRGYTF
>TRBJ2-7|TRBV19|TRBD2|.|16
TGTGCCAGTAGTCCCCGGGCCGGGACTAGCGTCAAGGAGCAGTACTTC
CASSPRAGTSVKEQYF
>TRBJ2-3|TRBV10-1|TRBD1|.|15
TGCGCCAGCAGTGAGTCGGGACAGGACACAGATACGCAGTATTTT
CASSESGQDTDTQYF
>TRBJ2-5|TRBV19|TRBD2|.|15
TGTGCCAGTAGTAGGCTCCCGGGAGGACAAGAGACCCAGTACTTC
CASSRLPGGQETQYF
>TRBJ2-7|TRBV2|.|.|14
TGTGCCAGCAGGGTTGACACCCTCCACTACGAGCAGTACTTC
CASRVDTLHYEQYF
>TRBJ2-1|TRBV7-6|TRBD2|.|15
TGTGCCAGCAGCATACTAGCGGGAGGGCTTAATGAGCAGTTCTTC
CASSILAGGLNEQFF
>TRBJ1-5|TRBV30|.|.|13
TGTGCCTGGGCTACAGGGAGCGGTCAGCCCCAGCATTTT
CAWATGSGQPQHF
>TRBJ1-1|TRBV14|.|.|13
TGTGCCAGCAGCCAATCTATGGGGGACACAGCTTTCTTT
CASSQSMGDTAFF
>TRBJ1-2|TRBV5-6|TRBD1|.|18
TGTGCCAGCAGCCCACCTCGGGACAGGGGGCGAGCGAACTATGGCTACACCTTC
CASSPPRDRGRANYGYTF
>TRBJ2-1|TRBV4-1|TRBD2|.|16
TGCGCCAGCAGCCAGACGCTAGCGGCCGGGTACAATGAGCAGTTCTTC
CASSQTLAAGYNEQFF
>TRBJ2-7|TRBV4-1|TRBD2|few|15
TGCGCCAGCAGCCAAATCGGCGGGAGGAGCCACGAGCAGTACTTC
CASSQIGGRSHEQYF
>TRBJ2-3|TRBV6-6|TRBD2|.|15
TGTGCCAGCACCCCGGGACTAACTAGCACAGATACGCAGTATTTT
CASTPGLTSTDTQYF
>TRBJ1-4|TRBV6-5|.|.|14
TGTGCCAGCAGTTTAGGGCAGGGTTATGGTAAACTGTTTTTT
CASSLGQGYGKLFF